These 18 T cell receptor beta chains originate from one sample sequenced in a study of cytomegalovirus exposure and HLA in healthy donors. This PCR relied on a set of 60 Vbeta primers and 13 Jbeta primers. Data came from immunoSEQ multiplex PCR; TCRdb stores just in-frame clones and leaves some out. The repertoire holds about 120,000 clones, with around 80% as singletons. The sequencing input was PBMCs. The receptors were sampled from a woman aged 40 to 49 in good health and CMV-seropositive.

The chain has TRBV5-1 and TRBJ2-5, with 8 bases aligning to TRBD2. The V gene's germline CDR1 is SGHRS and CDR2 YFSETQ. The CDR3 sequence is 16 residues long. V gave up 2 bases and J gave up 5 bases; unmatched junction bases: 11. CDR3 coding DNA: TGCGCCAGCAGCTTCAACGTCGCGGGAGGTAGGGAGACCCAGTACTTC. Its translation: CASSFNVAGGRETQYF.

This clone has a handful of counts. This chain uses TRBV5-4 with TRBJ2-7; maybe TRBD2 (5 bases). Trimming cost V 1 base and J 4 bases, with 12 bases left between them. The CDR3 runs to 14 residues. Germline CDR1 and CDR2: SGHNT and YYREEE (reference sequence). DNA of the CDR3: TGTGCCAGCAGCTTGTGGGGAGTACGTTACGAGCAGTACTTC. Protein sequence: CASSLWGVRYEQYF. The full variable domain, completed using reference TRBV5-4 and TRBJ2-7, is ETGVTQSPTHLIKTRGQQVTLRCSSQSGHNTVSWYQQALGQGPQFIFQYYREEENGRGNFPPRFSGLQFPNYSSELNVNALELDDSALYLCASSLWGVRYEQYFGPGTRLTVT.

V gene TRBV18 combines with J gene TRBJ2-7; TRBD1 agrees at 9 bases. V shed 2 bases, J shed 6 bases, and the junction held 2 bases outside the gene matches. The germline CDR1 and CDR2 sequences are KGHSH and LQKENI. The CDR3 runs to 13 residues. CDR3 amino acids: CASSPGQGTEQYF. In DNA, the CDR3 is TGTGCCAGCTCACCAGGACAGGGGACCGAGCAGTACTTC.

This clone came up a few times. The chain couples TRBV6-4 to TRBJ1-1; D uncertain. Trimming pared 4 bases from V and 0 bases from J, leaving 6 bases between. Germline values: CDR1 MRHNA, CDR2 SNTAGT. This CDR3 contains 13 residues. Here the CDR3 reads CASSAGMNTEAFF. The CDR3 nucleotides read TGTGCCAGCAGTGCCGGGATGAACACTGAAGCTTTCTTT.

The sample holds a few counts of this clone. V usage is TRBV6-1 and J usage is TRBJ2-1; TRBD2 matches at 9 bases. Losses at the gene ends were 3 bases for V and 2 bases for J; bases not matched to a gene: 11. The CDR3 is made up of 18 amino acids. The germline V gene has CDR1 MNHNS and CDR2 SASEGT. Here the CDR3 DNA reads TGTGCCAGCAGTGATTACCGGGGTATAGCGGGGGCCTACAATGAGCAGTTCTTC. It specifies CASSDYRGIAGAYNEQFF.

The V and J genes are TRBV4-2 and TRBJ2-7; D not resolved. The CDR3 sequence is 13 residues long. The V gene lost 0 bases and the J gene lost 3 bases, with 6 bases spanning the gap. Germline CDR1 is LGHNA and CDR2 is YNFKEQ. The CDR3 region is CASSQDSLYEQYF. The CDR3 nucleotides are TGTGCCAGCAGCCAAGATTCCCTCTACGAGCAGTACTTC.

This chain connects TRBV5-1 to TRBJ2-1, with TRBD2 matching over 11 bases. CDR1 and CDR2 from the germline V gene are SGHRS and YFSETQ. Unmatched junction bases numbered 14, after V lost 0 bases and J lost 6 bases. There are 19 residues in the CDR3. This chain's CDR3 is CASSLGELGLAVNSNEQFF. The CDR3 DNA reads TGCGCCAGCAGCTTGGGAGAACTGGGACTAGCGGTAAATAGCAATGAGCAGTTCTTC.

The J gene is TRBJ2-7, the V gene TRBV10-1; D gene unclear. The germline V and J ends were trimmed by 0 bases and 3 bases, with 6 bases remaining between them. The CDR3 extends over 13 amino acids. CDR1 and CDR2 (germline): WNHNN, SYGVQD (reference sequence). CDR3 DNA: TGCGCCAGCAGTGAGTCTGCAGGCTACGAGCAGTACTTC. Amino acids: CASSESAGYEQYF.

In regard to this clone: Different DNA sequences within this sample yield the same CDR3. The chain carries TRBV5-1 and TRBJ1-1; D may be TRBD1 (5 bases). This CDR3 contains 14 residues. Trimming took 1 base from V and 2 from J, leaving 9 bases between them. Germline V CDR1 and CDR2: SGHRS, YFSETQ. The CDR3 bases are TGCGCCAGCAGCTTGCAGGGATCCAACACTGAAGCTTTCTTT. It encodes CASSLQGSNTEAFF.

The chain recombines TRBV5-4 with TRBJ2-3, with 8 bases lining up with TRBD2. V lost 1 base and J lost 4; bases outside the gene matches: 8. In germline, CDR1 is SGHNT, CDR2 YYREEE (reference sequence). The CDR3 sequence is 16 residues long. The CDR3 loop reads CASSLRASGYSDTQYF. The CDR3 DNA reads TGTGCCAGCAGCTTGAGGGCTAGCGGGTACTCAGATACGCAGTATTTT.

V usage is TRBV6-4 and J usage is TRBJ2-5; perhaps TRBD2 as D (6 bases). The DNA matches TRBJ2-7 better at its end, which makes the J call doubtful. The CDR3 covers 16 residues. Germline CDR1 reads MRHNA; CDR2 reads SNTAGT. The CDR3 region has the DNA TGTGCCAGCAGTTTTCGCGGGACGGTGAGCTCCTACGAGCAGTACTTC. It specifies CASSFRGTVSSYEQYF.

There are a few counts of this clone. This chain links TRBV4-1 with TRBJ1-6, with D tentatively TRBD1 (5 bases). Per the germline V gene, CDR1 is MGHRA and CDR2 is YSYEKL. Trimming took off 3 bases at V and 10 bases at J, with 10 bases between the two ends. The CDR3 contains 13 residues. The CDR3 DNA reads as TGCGCCAGCAGCCAGGACATTTCATCACCCCTCCACTTT. This translates into CASSQDISSPLHF.

The V call is TRBV5-1, the J call TRBJ2-1, with TRBD1 matching over 9 bases. J gave up 6 bases and V 0 bases, and 7 bases lay outside the gene matches. CDR1 is SGHRS and CDR2 is YFSETQ in the germline V gene. CDR3 length: 16 residues. DNA of the CDR3: TGCGCCAGCAGCTTGGTGGGACAGGGTGCGGTCAATGAGCAGTTCTTC. Its translation: CASSLVGQGAVNEQFF.

The chain links TRBV7-2 to TRBJ1-5; weak D call: TRBD1 (6 bases). CDR1 SGHTA and CDR2 FQGNSA come from the germline V gene. Trimming pared 5 bases from V and 3 bases from J, leaving 14 bases between. The CDR3 has 15 amino acids. The DNA of the CDR3 is TGTGCCAGCAGCGAAACAGGGATTGACAATCAGCCCCAGCATTTT. Translating gives CASSETGIDNQPQHF.

CDR3 sequence reads: CASSARWGDEQYF. In DNA form, the CDR3 reads TGTGCCAGCAGCGCGCGATGGGGGGACGAGCAGTACTTC. The rearrangement links TRBV9 to TRBJ2-7, with D possibly matching TRBD2 (6 bases). Germline V CDR1 and CDR2: SGDLS, YYNGEE. V was clipped by 3 bases and J by 5 bases, with 12 bases between them. This CDR3 has 13 residues.

This chain connects TRBV23-1 to TRBJ1-2, with 10 bases that match TRBD1. TRBV23-1 is flagged as an ORF with uncertain function. J gave up 6 bases and V 5 bases, and 9 bases lay outside the gene matches. This CDR3 spans 15 amino acids. CDR3 region: CASSKGTGTGDGYTF. The CDR3, as DNA: TGCGCCAGCAGTAAGGGGACCGGGACAGGGGATGGCTACACCTTC.

A word on this clone: An end of the junction does not agree with germline; a read error may underlie this. This chain uses TRBV5-6 with TRBJ2-1, with 11 bases that match TRBD1. Germline loops: CDR1 SGHDT, CDR2 YYEEEE. The CDR3 sequence is 14 residues long. CDR3 sequence: CASSRDRGYKEQFF. In DNA, the CDR3 is TGTGCCAGCAGCCGGGACAGGGGGTACAAGGAGCAGTTCTTC.

The V and J genes are TRBV5-4 and TRBJ2-1; TRBD1 is a possible D gene (6 bases). Germline-derived CDR1 and CDR2 are SGHNT and YYREEE (reference sequence). Between the trimmed V and J ends, which lost 5 bases and 8 bases, there was a span of 20 bases. The CDR3 is 15 amino acids. CDR3 protein: CASSLDSQGVHEQFF. CDR3 nucleotides: TGTGCCAGCAGTTTAGACTCACAGGGCGTTCATGAGCAGTTCTTC.